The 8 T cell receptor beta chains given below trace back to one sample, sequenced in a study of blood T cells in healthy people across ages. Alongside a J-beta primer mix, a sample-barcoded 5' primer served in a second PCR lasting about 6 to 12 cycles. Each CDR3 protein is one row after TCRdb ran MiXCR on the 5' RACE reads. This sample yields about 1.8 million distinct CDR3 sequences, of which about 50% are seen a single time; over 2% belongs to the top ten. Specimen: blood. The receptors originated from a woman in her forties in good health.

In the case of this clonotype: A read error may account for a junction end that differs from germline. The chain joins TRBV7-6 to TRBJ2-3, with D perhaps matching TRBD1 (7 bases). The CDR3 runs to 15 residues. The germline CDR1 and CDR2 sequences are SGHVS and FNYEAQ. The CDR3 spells CVSSLQGGRTDTQYF. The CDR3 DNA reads TGTGTCAGCAGCCTCCAGGGGGGCCGCACAGATACGCAGTATTTT.

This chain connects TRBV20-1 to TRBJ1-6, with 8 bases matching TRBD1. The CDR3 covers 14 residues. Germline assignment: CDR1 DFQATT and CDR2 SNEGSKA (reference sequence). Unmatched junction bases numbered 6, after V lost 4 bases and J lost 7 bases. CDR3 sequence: CSANQGQENSPLHF. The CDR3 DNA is TGCAGTGCTAACCAGGGACAGGAAAATTCACCCCTCCACTTT.

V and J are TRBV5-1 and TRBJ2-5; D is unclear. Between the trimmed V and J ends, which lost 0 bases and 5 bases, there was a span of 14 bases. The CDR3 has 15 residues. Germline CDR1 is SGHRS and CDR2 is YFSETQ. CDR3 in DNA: TGCGCCAGCAGCTTGGCTGTCGTTAGGGTTGAGACCCAGTACTTC. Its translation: CASSLAVVRVETQYF. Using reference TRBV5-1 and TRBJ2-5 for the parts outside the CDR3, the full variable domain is KAGVTQTPRYLIKTRGQQVTLSCSPISGHRSVSWYQQTPGQGLQFLFEYFSETQRNKGNFPGRFSGRQFSNSRSEMNVSTLELGDSALYLCASSLAVVRVETQYFGPGTRLLVL.

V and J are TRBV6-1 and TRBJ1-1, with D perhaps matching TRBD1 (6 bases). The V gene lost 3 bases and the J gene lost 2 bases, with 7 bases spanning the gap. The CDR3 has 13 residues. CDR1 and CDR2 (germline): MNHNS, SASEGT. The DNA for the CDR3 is TGTGCCAGCAGTGAGGACAGTAACACTGAAGCTTTCTTT. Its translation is CASSEDSNTEAFF.

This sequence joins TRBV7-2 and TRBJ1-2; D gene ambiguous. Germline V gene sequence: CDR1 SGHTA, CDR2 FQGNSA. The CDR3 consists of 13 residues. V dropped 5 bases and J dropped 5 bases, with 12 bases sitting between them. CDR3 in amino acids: CASSRGSVYGYTF. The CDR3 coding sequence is TGTGCCAGCAGCCGCGGGTCCGTATATGGCTACACCTTC.

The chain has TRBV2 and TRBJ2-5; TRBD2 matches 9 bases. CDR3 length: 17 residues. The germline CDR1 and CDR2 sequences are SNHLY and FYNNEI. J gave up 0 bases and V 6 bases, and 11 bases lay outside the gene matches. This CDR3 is CASSIPSGGTHQETQYF. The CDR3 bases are TGTGCCAGCAGCATTCCCAGCGGGGGGACCCACCAAGAGACCCAGTACTTC. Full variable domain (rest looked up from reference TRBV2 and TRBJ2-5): EPEVTQTPSHQVTQMGQEVILRCVPISNHLYFYWYRQILGQKVEFLVSFYNNEISEKSEIFDDQFSVERPDGSNFTLKIRSTKLEDSAMYFCASSIPSGGTHQETQYFGPGTRLLVL.

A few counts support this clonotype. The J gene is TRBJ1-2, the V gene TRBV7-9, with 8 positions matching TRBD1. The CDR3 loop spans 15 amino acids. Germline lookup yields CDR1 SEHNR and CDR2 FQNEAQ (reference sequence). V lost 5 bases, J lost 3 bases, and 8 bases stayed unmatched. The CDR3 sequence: CASSPASTGDYGYTF. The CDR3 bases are TGTGCCAGCAGCCCCGCGTCGACAGGGGACTATGGCTACACCTTC.

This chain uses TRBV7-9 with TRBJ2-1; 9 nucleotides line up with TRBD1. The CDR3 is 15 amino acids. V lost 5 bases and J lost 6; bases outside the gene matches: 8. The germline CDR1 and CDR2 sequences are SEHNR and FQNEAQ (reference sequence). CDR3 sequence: CASSAPGQGFNEQFF. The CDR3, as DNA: TGTGCCAGCAGCGCACCGGGACAGGGTTTCAATGAGCAGTTCTTC.